This section outlines one TCR beta chain sequence together with its context. Its target is unknown. The CDR3 length is 14 residues. Trimming cost V 3 bases and J 6 bases, with 16 bases left between them. Germline V gene sequence: CDR1 SGDLS, CDR2 YYNGEE. The data originate from a study of cytomegalovirus exposure and HLA in healthy donors. Study-wide points: TCR beta sequences numbering 15,000 to 20,000 were associated with HLA alleles at 0.05 false discovery rate in a later analysis.

In the PCR, 60 Vbeta and 13 Jbeta primers were used. Assay: immunoSEQ multiplex PCR; the TCRdb copy retains only in-frame clones and omits some. The sample yields about 150,000 clones, roughly 80% seen once. The chain recombines TRBV9 with TRBJ2-7; the D gene is possibly TRBD2 (6 bases). The TCR was taken from a man aged 45 to 65 in good health and CMV-seropositive. Sample: PBMCs. For the CDR3, the DNA is TGTGCCAGCAGCGGCGGGGTCGTCGGTAGCGAGCAGTACTTC. As protein: CASSGGVVGSEQYF.